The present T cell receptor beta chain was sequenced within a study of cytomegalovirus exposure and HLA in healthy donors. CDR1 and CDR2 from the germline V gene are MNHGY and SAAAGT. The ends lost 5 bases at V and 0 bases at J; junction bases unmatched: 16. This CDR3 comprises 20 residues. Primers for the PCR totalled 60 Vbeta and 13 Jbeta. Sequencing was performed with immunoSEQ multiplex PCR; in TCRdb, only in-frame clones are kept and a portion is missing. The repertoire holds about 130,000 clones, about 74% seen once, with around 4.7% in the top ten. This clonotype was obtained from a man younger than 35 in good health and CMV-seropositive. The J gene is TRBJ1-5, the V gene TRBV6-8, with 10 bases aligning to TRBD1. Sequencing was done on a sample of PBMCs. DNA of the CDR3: TGTGCCAGCAGTCCCACATCCGGGACAGGGGATTCTATTAGCAATCAGCCCCAGCATTTT. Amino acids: CASSPTSGTGDSISNQPQHF.